The source of this TCR beta chain is a study of T-cell reconstitution after alpha-beta-depleted transplantation in children. This clonotype was detected ten times or more. V lost 2 bases, J lost 10 bases, and 9 bases lay in between. CDR1 is MNHNY and CDR2 is SVGAGI in the germline V gene (reference sequence). This CDR3 contains 12 residues. Unique molecular identifiers were incorporated during preparation of the TCRbeta library. TCRdb re-called the PCR reads through MiXCR, storing one row per CDR3 protein. The data contain roughly 24,000 distinct CDR3 sequences, about a tenth of them singletons. The genes are TRBV6-6 and TRBJ2-1, with D uncertain. The TCR originated in a human donor who donated a stem cell graft to a child with chronic granulomatous disease. Sequenced material: PBMCs from the stem cell graft donor, taken from the stem cell graft. The CDR3 sequence is CASSYPFGEQFF. The CDR3 bases are TGTGCCAGCAGTTACCCCTTTGGGGAGCAGTTCTTC.